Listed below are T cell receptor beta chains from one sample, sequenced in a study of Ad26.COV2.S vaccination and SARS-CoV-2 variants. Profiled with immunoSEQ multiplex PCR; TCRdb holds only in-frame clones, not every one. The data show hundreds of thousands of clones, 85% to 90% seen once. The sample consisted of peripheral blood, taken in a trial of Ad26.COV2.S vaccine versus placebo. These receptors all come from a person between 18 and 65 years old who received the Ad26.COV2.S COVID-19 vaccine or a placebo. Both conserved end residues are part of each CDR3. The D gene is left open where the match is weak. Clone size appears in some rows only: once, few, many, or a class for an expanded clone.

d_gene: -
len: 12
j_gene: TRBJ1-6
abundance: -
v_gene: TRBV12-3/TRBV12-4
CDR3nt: TGTGCCAGCAGTTTAGGGGACGCACCCCTCCACTTT
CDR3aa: CASSLGDAPLHF

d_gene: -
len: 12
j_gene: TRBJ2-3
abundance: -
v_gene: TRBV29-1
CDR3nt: TGCAGCGTTGGGGGGCTTGTAGATACGCAGTATTTT
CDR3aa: CSVGGLVDTQYF

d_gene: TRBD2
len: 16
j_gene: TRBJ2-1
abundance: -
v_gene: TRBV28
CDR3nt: TGTGCCAGCAGTTCCACCGGGACTAGCTCCTACAATGAGCAGTTCTTC
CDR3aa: CASSSTGTSSYNEQFF

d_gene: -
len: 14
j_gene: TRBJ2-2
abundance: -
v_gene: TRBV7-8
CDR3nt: TGTGCCAGCAGCTTAGGCGGGGAGGCCGGGGAGCTGTTTTTT
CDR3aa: CASSLGGEAGELFF

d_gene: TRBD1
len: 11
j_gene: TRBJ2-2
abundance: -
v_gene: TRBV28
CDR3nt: TGTGCCAGCAGTTTTCCAGGGGGGCTGTTTTTT
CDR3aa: CASSFPGGLFF

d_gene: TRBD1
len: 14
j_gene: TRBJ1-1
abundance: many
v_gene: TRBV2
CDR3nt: TGTGCCAGCACCCCGGGACAGGGAAACACTGAAGCTTTCTTT
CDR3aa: CASTPGQGNTEAFF

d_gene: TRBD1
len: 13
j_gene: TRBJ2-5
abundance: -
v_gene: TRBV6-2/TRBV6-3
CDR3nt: TGTGCCAGCAGCCGGACAGGGCCCCAGACCCAGTACTTC
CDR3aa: CASSRTGPQTQYF

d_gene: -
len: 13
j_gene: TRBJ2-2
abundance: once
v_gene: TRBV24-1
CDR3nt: TGTGCCACCAGTGATGATAACACCGGGGAGCTGTTTTTT
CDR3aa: CATSDDNTGELFF

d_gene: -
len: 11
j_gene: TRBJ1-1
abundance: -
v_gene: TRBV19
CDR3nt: TGTGCCAGTAGTATAGGTCAGAAAGCTTTCTTT
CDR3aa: CASSIGQKAFF

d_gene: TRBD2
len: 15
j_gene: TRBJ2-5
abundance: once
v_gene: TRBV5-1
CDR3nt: TGCGCCAGCAGCTTGGCCCGACTAGCGCAAGAGACCCAGTACTTC
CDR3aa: CASSLARLAQETQYF

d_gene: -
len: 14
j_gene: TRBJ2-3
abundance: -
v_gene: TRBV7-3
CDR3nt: TGTGCCAGCAGCCCGGACAGAAACACAGATACGCAGTATTTT
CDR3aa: CASSPDRNTDTQYF

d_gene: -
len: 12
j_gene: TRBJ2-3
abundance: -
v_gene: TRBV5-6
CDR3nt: TGTGCCAGCAGATGGCAGGGGAGTACGCAGTATTTT
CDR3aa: CASRWQGSTQYF

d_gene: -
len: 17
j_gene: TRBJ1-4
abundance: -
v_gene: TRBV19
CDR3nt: TGTGCCAGTAGTACGGTCGCGGGGGCTAAGGCTAATGAAAAACTGTTTTTT
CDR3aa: CASSTVAGAKANEKLFF

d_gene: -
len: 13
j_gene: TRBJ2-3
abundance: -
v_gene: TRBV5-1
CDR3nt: TGCGCCAGCAGCTTTGGAGGGGCGGATACGCAGTATTTT
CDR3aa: CASSFGGADTQYF

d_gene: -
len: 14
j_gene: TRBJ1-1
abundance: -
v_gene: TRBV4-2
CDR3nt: TGTGCCAGCGCGGGGATCTTCGGGAACACTGAAGCTTTCTTT
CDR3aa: CASAGIFGNTEAFF

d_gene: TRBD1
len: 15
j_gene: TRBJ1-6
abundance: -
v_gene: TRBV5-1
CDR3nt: TGCGCCAGCAGCAGGGGGGACAGCCAAAATTCACCCCTCCACTTT
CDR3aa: CASSRGDSQNSPLHF

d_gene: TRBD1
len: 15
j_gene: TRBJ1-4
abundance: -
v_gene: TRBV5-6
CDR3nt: TGTGCCAGCAGCTTAAACAGGGGGCCTAATGAAAAACTGTTTTTT
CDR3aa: CASSLNRGPNEKLFF

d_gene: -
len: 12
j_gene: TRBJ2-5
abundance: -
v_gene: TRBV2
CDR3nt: TGTGCCAGCAGTGCCCAGGGCCAGACCCAGTACTTC
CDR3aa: CASSAQGQTQYF

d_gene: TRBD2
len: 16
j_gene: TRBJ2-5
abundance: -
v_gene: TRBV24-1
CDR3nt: TGTGCCACCAGTGACCCGAGCGGGGGGGCCTCGGAGACCCAGTACTTC
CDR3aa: CATSDPSGGASETQYF

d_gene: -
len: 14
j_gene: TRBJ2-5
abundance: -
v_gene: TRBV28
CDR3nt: TGTGCCAGCAGGCACCCAGGACTGAGGGAGACCCAGTACTTC
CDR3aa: CASRHPGLRETQYF

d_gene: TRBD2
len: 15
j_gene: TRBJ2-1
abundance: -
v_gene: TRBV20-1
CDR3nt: TGCAGTGCTAGTCGGACTAGCGGGAGAGGAAGCGAGCAGTTCTTC
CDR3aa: CSASRTSGRGSEQFF

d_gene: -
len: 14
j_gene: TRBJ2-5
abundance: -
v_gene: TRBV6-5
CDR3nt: TGTGCCAGCAGTTACTCCCTTGGCGGAGAGACCCAGTACTTC
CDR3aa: CASSYSLGGETQYF

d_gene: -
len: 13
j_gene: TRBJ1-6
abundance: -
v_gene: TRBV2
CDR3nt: TGTGCCAGCAGGGTCAAATATAATTCACCCCTCCACTTT
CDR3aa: CASRVKYNSPLHF

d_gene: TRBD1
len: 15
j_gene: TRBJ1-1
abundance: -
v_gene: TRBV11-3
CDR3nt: TGTGCCAGCAGCCCGGGGGACAGGGCCTCCACTGAAGCTTTCTTT
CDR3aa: CASSPGDRASTEAFF

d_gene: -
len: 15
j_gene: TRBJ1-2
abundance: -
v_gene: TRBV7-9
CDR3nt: TGTGCCAGCAGCTTAGGGGGATCGGGGCGACGAGGCTACACCTTC
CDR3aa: CASSLGGSGRRGYTF

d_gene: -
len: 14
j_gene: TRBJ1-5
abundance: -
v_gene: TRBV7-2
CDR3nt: TGTGCCAGCAGCCTAAGATATAGCAATCAGCCCCAGCATTTT
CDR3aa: CASSLRYSNQPQHF

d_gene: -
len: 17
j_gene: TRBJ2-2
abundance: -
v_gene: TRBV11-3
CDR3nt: TGTGCCAGCAGCTTAGGGTTCCGTGAGGCGAACACCGGGGAGCTGTTTTTT
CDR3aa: CASSLGFREANTGELFF

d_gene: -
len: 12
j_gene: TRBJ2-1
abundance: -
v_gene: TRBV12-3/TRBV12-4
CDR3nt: TGTGCCAGCAGTTTAGCGTCTCTTTTCAAGTTCTTC
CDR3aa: CASSLASLFKFF

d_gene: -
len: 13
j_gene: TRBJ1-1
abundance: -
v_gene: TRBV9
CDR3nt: TGTGCCAGCAGCTGGGAGGGAGGGACTGAAGCTTTCTTT
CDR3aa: CASSWEGGTEAFF

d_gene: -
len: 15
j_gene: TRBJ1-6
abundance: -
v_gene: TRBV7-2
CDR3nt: TGTGCCAGCAGCTCTTATTATAGTGGGGTTTCACCCCTCCACTTT
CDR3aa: CASSSYYSGVSPLHF

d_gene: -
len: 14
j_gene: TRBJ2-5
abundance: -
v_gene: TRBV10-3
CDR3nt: TGTGCCCTAAGTCCCGACCCGATGCAAGAGACCCAGTACTTC
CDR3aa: CALSPDPMQETQYF

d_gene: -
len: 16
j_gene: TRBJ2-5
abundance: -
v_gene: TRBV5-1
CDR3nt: TGCGCCAGCAGCTTGAATCCAGGGGCCCTAAAAGAGACCCAGTACTTC
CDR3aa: CASSLNPGALKETQYF

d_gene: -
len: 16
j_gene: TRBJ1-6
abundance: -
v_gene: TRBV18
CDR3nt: TGTGCCAGCTCACCACCGCAGGGCACCTATAATTCACCCCTCCACTTT
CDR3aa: CASSPPQGTYNSPLHF

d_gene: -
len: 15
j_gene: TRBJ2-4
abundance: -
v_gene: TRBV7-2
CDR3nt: TGTGCCAGCAGCTTAGTTTGGTGGGGCAAAAACATTCAGTACTTC
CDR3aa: CASSLVWWGKNIQYF

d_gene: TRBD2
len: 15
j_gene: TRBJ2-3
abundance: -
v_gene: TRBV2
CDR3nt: TGTGCCAGCAGTGGAGAGAGCGGGAGGACAGATACGCAGTATTTT
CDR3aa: CASSGESGRTDTQYF

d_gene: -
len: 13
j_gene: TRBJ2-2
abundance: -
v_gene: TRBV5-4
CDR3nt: TGTGCCAGCAGCTTACAGAACACCGGGGAGCTGTTTTTT
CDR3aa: CASSLQNTGELFF

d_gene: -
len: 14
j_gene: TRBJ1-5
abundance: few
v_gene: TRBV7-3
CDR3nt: TGTGCCAGCACCCGGGCGGGGGACAATCAGCCCCAGCATTTT
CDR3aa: CASTRAGDNQPQHF

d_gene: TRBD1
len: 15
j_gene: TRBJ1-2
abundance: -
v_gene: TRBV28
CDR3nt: TGTGCCAGCAGTCAGCCGGGACAGGGACTCTATGGCTACACCTTC
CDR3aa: CASSQPGQGLYGYTF

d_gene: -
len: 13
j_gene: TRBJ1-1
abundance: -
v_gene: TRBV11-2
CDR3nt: TGTGCCAGCAGCTTCGGACGGAGCACTGAAGCTTTCTTT
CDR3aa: CASSFGRSTEAFF

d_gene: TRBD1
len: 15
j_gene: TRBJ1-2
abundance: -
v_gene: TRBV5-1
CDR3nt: TGCGCCAGCAGCTTAAGCCCCGGGACAGCGAGGGGCTACACCTTC
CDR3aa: CASSLSPGTARGYTF

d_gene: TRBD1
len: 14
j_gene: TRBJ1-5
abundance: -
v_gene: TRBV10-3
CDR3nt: TGTGCCACCCAGACAGGGGGGGACAATCAGCCCCAGCATTTT
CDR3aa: CATQTGGDNQPQHF

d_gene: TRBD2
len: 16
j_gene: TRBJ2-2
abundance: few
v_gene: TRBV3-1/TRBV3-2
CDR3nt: TGTGCCAGCGAGGAAGGGACTAGTCTTTTTCCCGGGGAGCTGTTTTTT
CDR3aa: CASEEGTSLFPGELFF

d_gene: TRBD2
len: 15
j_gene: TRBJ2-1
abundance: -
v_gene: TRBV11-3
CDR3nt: TGTGCCAGCAGCACACGGACTAGCGGTTACAATGAGCAGTTCTTC
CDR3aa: CASSTRTSGYNEQFF

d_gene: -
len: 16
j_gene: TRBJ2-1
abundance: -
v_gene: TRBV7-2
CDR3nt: TGTGCCAGCAGCTTAGCTGGGGCAGGTACCTACAATGAGCAGTTCTTC
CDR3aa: CASSLAGAGTYNEQFF

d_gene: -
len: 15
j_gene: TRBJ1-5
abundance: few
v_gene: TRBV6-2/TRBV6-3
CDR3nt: TGTGCCAGCAGTTACCTCCTCCGTGGTGTCCAGCCCCAGCATTTT
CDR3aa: CASSYLLRGVQPQHF